A single T cell receptor (beta chain) is shown here with its context. The protocol was immunoSEQ multiplex PCR, while the TCRdb copy is restricted to in-frame clones and leaves out a portion. The repertoire holds 130,000 to 150,000 clones, 80% to 95% seen once, with approximately 3% in the top ten. The data were obtained in a study of control samples from healthy donors and cancer patients. The V and J ends lost 0 bases and 0 bases, in that order; junction bases with no gene match: 19. Germline V gene lookup returns CDR1 MNHNS and CDR2 SASEGT. The CDR3 contains 23 residues. Material for sequencing was blood. The origin of this receptor is a man aged 25 to 45 in good health. V usage is TRBV6-1 and J usage is TRBJ2-4, with 11 bases that match TRBD2. CDR3 sequence: CASSEALSEGWLAGGLAKNIQYF. CDR3 DNA: TGTGCCAGCAGTGAAGCACTATCAGAGGGGTGGCTAGCGGGGGGCCTAGCCAAAAACATTCAGTACTTC.